Shown below are 4 T cell receptor beta chains from a single sample sequenced in a study of OX40 agonist ivuxolimab in advanced cancers. Sequenced by immunoSEQ multiplex PCR; TCRdb stores in-frame clones only, minus some. The table lists around 53,000 clones, 70% to 90% of them singletons. Sample: CD4+ or CD8+ T cells sorted from blood, taken in a trial of the OX40 agonist ivuxolimab. Receptors originate from an adult with an advanced solid tumor such as melanoma, head and neck, liver or kidney cancer.

The chain uses TRBV5-1 and TRBJ1-2; TRBD1 might be the D (5 bases). V was shortened by 0 bases and J by 5 bases, with 11 bases between the two germline ends. The CDR3 contains 14 residues. CDR1 SGHRS and CDR2 YFSETQ come from the germline V gene. This CDR3 is CASSLEAGVYGYTF. The CDR3 region has the DNA TGCGCCAGCAGCTTGGAGGCGGGGGTGTATGGCTACACCTTC.

The chain joins TRBV5-1 to TRBJ1-1; 7 nucleotides line up with TRBD1. Germline-derived CDR1 and CDR2 are SGHRS and YFSETQ. The CDR3 consists of 14 residues. Trimming cost V 3 bases and J 0 bases; bases outside gene matches: 2. The CDR3 sequence is CASSWTGMNTEAFF. For the CDR3, the DNA is TGCGCCAGCAGCTGGACAGGAATGAACACTGAAGCTTTCTTT.

The V gene is TRBV5-6, the J gene TRBJ1-1; D not certain. Trimming stripped 1 base from V and 1 base from J, with 8 bases between. The CDR3 consists of 14 residues. CDR1 SGHDT and CDR2 YYEEEE come from the germline V gene. The CDR3, as DNA: TGTGCCAGCAGCTTGATCTCCCAGAACACTGAAGCTTTCTTT. Protein sequence: CASSLISQNTEAFF.

In its sample, this clone was seen a few times. The J gene is TRBJ1-6, the V gene TRBV14, with 7 bases identical to TRBD1. In germline, CDR1 is SGHDN, CDR2 FVKESK. CDR3 size: 14 residues. V dropped 4 bases and J dropped 4; count of bases not matched to a gene: 1. The DNA for the CDR3 is TGTGCCAGCAGCCGGACAGGATATAATTCACCCCTCCACTTT. This translates into CASSRTGYNSPLHF.